This T cell receptor (beta chain) was recorded in a study of cytomegalovirus exposure and HLA in healthy donors. The study's findings and limits: Per a later analysis, HLA-associated TCR beta chains showed more clonal expansion than other, equally common TCR beta chains. Cytomegalovirus association was assigned to more than 150 TCR beta chains. By HLA locus, TCR association rates varied in a later analysis, with DRB1 showing the most and HLA-C the fewest. Analyses of presence and absence presupposed an approximately uniform sequencing depth across donors.

About this clone itself: Its antigen is still unknown.

Germline V gene data show CDR1 as LNHDA and CDR2 as SQIVND (reference sequence). With 6 bases removed from V and 0 bases from J, the gap between germline ends came to 12 bases. This CDR3 is 15 amino acids long. The PCR made use of 60 Vbeta and 13 Jbeta primers. Method: immunoSEQ multiplex PCR; TCRdb's copy keeps in-frame clones and lacks some. The sample lists roughly 190,000 clones, around 83% occurring once. This TCR derives from a woman in her forties or fifties in good health and CMV-seropositive. Sequencing input: PBMCs. The V gene is TRBV19, the J gene TRBJ1-3; the D is unclear. The CDR3 DNA sequence: TGTGCCAGTAGACCCAGGAGGATCTCTGGAAACACCATATATTTT. Its protein product is CASRPRRISGNTIYF.